This T cell receptor (beta chain) stems from a study of cytotoxic CD8 clonotypes in ibrutinib-treated CLL. Across the study: When averaged across all of the samples, the counts came to roughly 240,000 productive templates and about 95,000 productive rearrangements.

CDR3 size: 15 residues. Trimming took 4 bases from V and 5 from J; bases not matched to a gene: 8. Germline V gives CDR1 LNHNV, CDR2 YYDKDF (reference sequence). Broader study findings: Few clonotypes were public, and these shrank or held steady under treatment.

As to this clone: Its antigen is not known.

From cryopreserved PBMCs came 1.5 to 2.5 micrograms of genomic DNA used for TCR beta libraries. This table comes from immunoSEQ multiplex PCR, and its TCRdb copy is limited to in-frame clones, with some not included. The repertoire holds roughly 130,000 clones, with over 60% as singletons. The starting material was PBMCs, obtained after 12 months of ibrutinib treatment. The source is a human donor with chronic lymphocytic leukemia. The chain is built from TRBV15 and TRBJ2-1, with TRBD2 matching 7 bases. The CDR3 spells CATSTRLASNNEQFF. Here the CDR3 DNA reads TGTGCCACCAGCACCCGACTAGCCTCGAACAATGAGCAGTTCTTC.